These 32 T cell receptor beta chains were all obtained from the same sample, sequenced in a study of blood T cells in healthy people across ages. A J-beta primer mix and a sample-barcoded 5' primer were used in a second PCR of roughly 7 to 12 cycles. TCRdb called the 5' RACE reads again in MiXCR, with one record for every CDR3 protein. The sample records 550,000 to 750,000 distinct CDR3 sequences, approximately 21% being singletons. The sample was blood. The receptors derive from a man in his 70s in good health.

This clonotype was detected only a few times. This chain links TRBV5-8 with TRBJ2-5; perhaps TRBD2 as D (5 bases). Trimming removed 0 bases from V and 5 bases from J, with 14 bases in between. CDR3 length: 15 amino acids. Germline assignment: CDR1 SGHTS and CDR2 YDEGEE. CDR3 DNA sequence: TGTGCCAGCAGCTTGGAAGGACTTGCTTGGGAGACCCAGTACTTC. Translation: CASSLEGLAWETQYF. Combining the CDR3 with reference TRBV5-8 and TRBJ2-5 gives the whole variable domain EAGVTQSPTHLIKTRGQQATLRCSPISGHTSVYWYQQALGLGLQFLLWYDEGEERNRGNFPPRFSGRQFPNYSSELNVNALELEDSALYLCASSLEGLAWETQYFGPGTRLLVL.

This rearrangement joins TRBV3-1 to TRBJ2-5; TRBD2 matches at 10 bases. The DNA end is a closer match to TRBJ2-1, so the J assignment may be wrong. Germline V CDR1 and CDR2: LGHDT, YNNKEL (reference sequence). This CDR3 spans 15 amino acids. In DNA form, the CDR3 reads TGTGCCAGCAGCCAAGGGCTAGCGGGAGCACATGAGCAGTTCTTC. Its protein product is CASSQGLAGAHEQFF.

The V and J genes are TRBV7-2 and TRBJ2-7; 7 nucleotides align to TRBD1. Trimming at V came to 2 bases and at J to 11 bases, leaving 9 bases not matched to a gene. Germline V gene sequence: CDR1 SGHTA, CDR2 FQGNSA. The CDR3 has 13 residues. The CDR3 nucleotides are TGTGCCAGCAGCTTAACAGGGGCCCGAGGTAAGTACTTC. Translating it yields CASSLTGARGKYF.

This clonotype turned up a few times. The chain carries TRBV28 and TRBJ1-5, with 10 bases lining up with TRBD1. The length of the CDR3 is 15 residues. The germline CDR1 and CDR2 sequences are MDHEN and SYDVKM. V shed 5 bases, J shed 3 bases, and the junction held 4 bases outside the gene matches. CDR3 in amino acids: CASSTGQGLNQPQHF. CDR3 in DNA: TGTGCCAGCAGTACGGGACAGGGGCTCAATCAGCCCCAGCATTTT.

The CDR3 nucleotides are TGTGCCAGCACCGTGACAGGCCGATCTGGGGCCAACGTCCTGACTTTC. Its protein product is CASTVTGRSGANVLTF. This chain links TRBV12-3 or TRBV12-4 with TRBJ2-6; TRBD1 is a possible D gene (6 bases). There are 16 residues in the CDR3. V was clipped by 7 bases and J by 1 base, with 14 bases between them.

The sample holds one count of this clonotype. V and J are TRBV29-1 and TRBJ2-5; tentative D call: TRBD1 (6 bases). The CDR3 totals 15 residues. Trimming shortened V by 7 bases and J by 4 bases, and 22 bases separated the two germline ends. Germline-derived CDR1 and CDR2 are SQVTM and ANQGSEA. The CDR3 is CSAQGGRGNPETQYF. CDR3 coding DNA: TGCAGCGCTCAAGGGGGACGGGGCAACCCAGAGACCCAGTACTTC.

Concerning this clonotype itself: A much larger clone sits a single nucleotide away, making a read error possible. The rearrangement joins TRBV27 to TRBJ2-1; a weak D match, TRBD2 (6 bases). Germline CDR1 is MNHEY and CDR2 is SMNVEV (reference sequence). The V and J ends lost 2 bases and 8 bases respectively, with 13 bases between them. The CDR3 has 14 residues. The CDR3 protein is CASSLGGKAYEQFF. CDR3 bases: TGTGCCAGCAGTTTAGGCGGGAAGGCATATGAGCAGTTCTTC.

Concerning this clonotype: It may be a read error: a sequence one base away is much more abundant. The chain combines TRBV7-2 with TRBJ2-5; weak D call: TRBD2 (6 bases). Per germline, CDR1 SGHTA and CDR2 FQGNSA. The CDR3 contains 14 residues. CDR3 region: CASSEHSGGETRYF. The CDR3 DNA is TGTGCCAGCAGTGAGCACAGCGGAGGGGAGACCCGGTACTTC.

The V and J genes are TRBV20-1 and TRBJ1-5, with D tentatively TRBD1 (5 bases). V shed 3 bases and J shed 1 base, with 10 bases lying between them. CDR1 and CDR2 from the germline V gene are DFQATT and SNEGSKA (reference sequence). This CDR3 contains 14 residues. CDR3 in DNA: TGCAGTGCTAGCCAGGGCATCAGCAATCAGCCCCAGCATTTT. This encodes CSASQGISNQPQHF.

The CDR3 DNA follows: TGTGCCAGCAGTTACCGAGGGACAGGGAAAACCTACGAGCAGTACTTC. It codes for CASSYRGTGKTYEQYF. The chain carries TRBV6-5 and TRBJ2-5, with TRBD1 matching over 9 bases. The DNA end lines up better with TRBJ2-7; the J call may be wrong. This CDR3 is built from 16 residues. Germline assignment: CDR1 MNHEY and CDR2 SVGAGI.

In its sample, this clonotype was seen a few times. The chain joins TRBV25-1 to TRBJ1-4; no reliable D call. The CDR3 totals 13 residues. Germline-derived CDR1 and CDR2 are MGHDK and SYGVNS. V lost 8 bases, J lost 8 bases, and 15 bases lay in between. The DNA for the CDR3 is TGTGCCAGCTCCTCGGGAGGTTGGGAAAAACTGTTTTTT. It yields the protein CASSSGGWEKLFF.

This clonotype was observed at least ten times. The rearrangement uses TRBV10-2 and TRBJ2-5; D unresolved. The CDR3 contains 13 residues. V was trimmed by 2 bases and J by 2 bases, leaving 6 bases between them. Germline lookup yields CDR1 WSHSY and CDR2 SAAADI. CDR3 nucleotides: TGCGCCAGCAGTGAGGGCGTTCAAGAGACCCAGTACTTC. It specifies CASSEGVQETQYF.

This chain joins TRBV10-3 and TRBJ2-7; no clear D. V lost 0 bases, J lost 3 bases, and 6 bases lay in between. Germline loops: CDR1 ENHRY, CDR2 SYGVKD. The CDR3 consists of 13 residues. The CDR3 region has the DNA TGTGCCATCAGTGAGTCGAACGGCTACGAGCAGTACTTC. Translated, it gives CAISESNGYEQYF.

CDR3 nucleotide sequence: TGCGCCAGCAGCCAAGATCTAGGGACTAGCGGGTATACAGATACGCAGTATTTT. Translating gives CASSQDLGTSGYTDTQYF. The V gene is TRBV4-3, the J gene TRBJ2-3; 12 bases are shared with TRBD2. Germline V CDR1 and CDR2: LGHNA, YSLEER. The CDR3 is made up of 18 amino acids. The V gene end was trimmed by 0 bases and the J gene end by 3 bases; junction bases not matched to a gene: 7.

The chain has TRBV20-1 and TRBJ2-5; possibly TRBD2 for D (5 bases). The J call is in doubt because the DNA end fits TRBJ2-7 better. The CDR3 has 14 residues. Germline values: CDR1 DFQATT, CDR2 SNEGSKA (reference sequence). CDR3 sequence reads: CSATTGIRSREQYF. The CDR3 DNA sequence: TGCAGTGCTACGACCGGGATCCGGAGTCGCGAGCAGTACTTC.

The chain employs TRBV28 and TRBJ2-7; no firm D call. The CDR3 contains 15 residues. Trimming removed 1 base from V and 9 bases from J, with 19 bases in between. Germline V gives CDR1 MDHEN, CDR2 SYDVKM. The CDR3 is CASSLLSETPVGQYF. CDR3 nucleotides: TGTGCCAGCAGTTTATTGAGTGAGACCCCCGTGGGGCAGTACTTC.

Only a few counts were recorded for this clonotype. J is TRBJ2-7 and V is TRBV20-1; D is possibly TRBD1 (5 bases). V gave up 3 bases and J gave up 5 bases, with 17 bases separating them. CDR3 length: 14 amino acids. Germline CDR1 DFQATT, CDR2 SNEGSKA (reference sequence). The CDR3 loop reads CSASPLDTKDEQYF. Written as DNA, the CDR3 is TGCAGTGCTAGTCCTCTGGACACTAAGGACGAGCAGTACTTC.

The rearrangement links TRBV11-2 to TRBJ1-4, with unresolved D. The CDR3 is 15 residues long. Germline loops: CDR1 SGHAT, CDR2 FQNNGV. V was clipped by 2 bases and J by 4 bases, with 11 bases between them. CDR3 residues: CASSLPGGFNEKLFF. The CDR3 bases are TGTGCCAGCAGCTTACCAGGCGGCTTTAATGAAAAACTGTTTTTT.

V gene TRBV28 combines with J gene TRBJ1-6; 7 bases match TRBD1. The V gene end was trimmed by 6 bases and the J gene end by 14 bases; junction bases not matched to a gene: 10. The CDR3 loop spans 13 amino acids. CDR1 MDHEN and CDR2 SYDVKM come from the germline V gene. The CDR3 reads CASRRYRGEALHF. The DNA for the CDR3 is TGTGCCAGCAGACGCTACAGGGGTGAGGCCCTCCACTTT.

This clonotype has a handful of counts. The chain joins TRBV2 to TRBJ2-3, with D perhaps matching TRBD2 (5 bases). The CDR3 is made up of 12 amino acids. Trimming removed 10 bases at V and 4 bases at J, with 12 bases between. Germline V CDR1 and CDR2: SNHLY, FYNNEI. CDR3 DNA: TGTGCCATCTCAAGCGGACCAGATACGCAGTATTTT. It translates to CAISSGPDTQYF.

This clonotype was seen more than once but under ten times. This chain uses TRBV7-9 with TRBJ2-3; 7 bases map to TRBD2. J was trimmed by 4 bases and V by 4 bases; bases with no gene match: 5. CDR3 length: 14 residues. From germline, CDR1 is SEHNR and CDR2 FQNEAQ (reference sequence). The CDR3 protein is CASSSREFADTQYF. Here the CDR3 DNA reads TGTGCCAGCAGCTCGCGGGAGTTCGCAGATACGCAGTATTTT.

The genes are TRBV12-3 or TRBV12-4 and TRBJ2-7; D may be TRBD1 or TRBD2 (5 bases each). The V end lost 5 bases, the J end lost 3 bases, and 17 bases lay between the germline ends. There are 15 residues in the CDR3. This CDR3 is CASSPGIGAFYEQYF. CDR3 DNA sequence: TGTGCCAGCAGTCCCGGGATCGGGGCATTCTACGAGCAGTACTTC.

The gene calls are TRBV20-1 and TRBJ2-1; 9 positions agree with TRBD1. The CDR3 consists of 13 residues. Germline loops: CDR1 DFQATT, CDR2 SNEGSKA (reference sequence). Trimming removed 4 bases from V and 5 bases from J; junction bases left unmatched: 3. The CDR3 region has the DNA TGCAGTGCTACGGGACAGGGACACAATGAGCAGTTCTTC. It translates to CSATGQGHNEQFF.

This sequence joins TRBV12-3 or TRBV12-4 and TRBJ1-2; the D gene is possibly TRBD1 (6 bases). V gave up 6 bases and J gave up 5 bases, with 19 bases separating them. This CDR3 is 15 amino acids long. CDR3 in DNA: TGTGCCAGCAGCCGTACAGGGATTAGGGGGTATGGCTACACCTTC. Translating gives CASSRTGIRGYGYTF.

In the case of this clonotype: At one of its ends the junction is not consistent with the germline gene, which may arise from a read error. The chain links TRBV7-9 to TRBJ2-1; the match to TRBD2 covers 7 bases. The CDR3 is 15 residues long. CDR1 SEHNR and CDR2 FQNEAQ come from the germline V gene (reference sequence). The DNA of the CDR3 is TGTGCCAGCAGCCCCCCAGGCGGGAGCTGCAATGAACAGTTCTTC. It specifies CASSPPGGSCNEQFF.

This clonotype was seen a few times. This chain links TRBV4-1 with TRBJ2-2; D is perhaps TRBD1 or TRBD2 (6 bases each). CDR1 and CDR2 (germline): MGHRA, YSYEKL. V lost 4 bases and J lost 3, with 12 bases in between. CDR3 length: 15 residues. Written as DNA, the CDR3 is TGCGCCAGCAGCCGGAGGGGGAGCGACACCGGGGAGCTGTTTTTT. The encoded protein is CASSRRGSDTGELFF.

This clonotype appeared a few times. The rearrangement links TRBV9 to TRBJ1-2; D is possibly TRBD1 (5 bases). The CDR3 contains 14 residues. The V gene lost 0 bases and the J gene lost 6 bases, with 12 bases spanning the gap. Germline V gene sequence: CDR1 SGDLS, CDR2 YYNGEE. In DNA, the CDR3 is TGTGCCAGCAGCGTAGGTATCAGGGAGCATGGCTACACCTTC. Protein sequence: CASSVGIREHGYTF. The complete variable domain, with remaining parts taken from reference TRBV9 and TRBJ1-2, reads DSGVTQTPKHLITATGQRVTLRCSPRSGDLSVYWYQQSLDQGLQFLIQYYNGEERAKGNILERFSAQQFPDLHSELNLSSLELGDSALYFCASSVGIREHGYTFGSGTRLTVV.

This clonotype appeared a few times. The chain combines TRBV20-1 with TRBJ2-3; 8 positions match TRBD2. This CDR3 has 13 amino acids. CDR1 and CDR2 (germline): DFQATT, SNEGSKA (reference sequence). J gave up 6 bases and V 6 bases, and 8 bases lay outside the gene matches. The CDR3 coding sequence is TGCAGTGCCTACGGGACTAGTGAGGATACGCAGTATTTT. As protein: CSAYGTSEDTQYF.

The chain has TRBV5-1 and TRBJ2-3, with a possible D match to TRBD1 (5 bases). V shed 5 bases and J shed 0 bases, with 13 bases lying between them. This CDR3 spans 15 amino acids. Germline V gives CDR1 SGHRS, CDR2 YFSETQ. The CDR3 region has the DNA TGCGCCAGCAGTGGTGGGGCAGGGAGCACAGATACGCAGTATTTT. This codes for CASSGGAGSTDTQYF.

This chain uses TRBV6-2 or TRBV6-3 with TRBJ2-5; D perhaps matches TRBD2 (5 bases). Germline V gene sequence: CDR1 MNHEY, CDR2 SVGEGT. The CDR3 covers 15 residues. V dropped 2 bases and J dropped 3 bases, with 13 bases sitting between them. CDR3: CASSYLLAQEETQYF. CDR3 bases: TGTGCCAGCAGTTACCTCCTAGCTCAAGAAGAGACCCAGTACTTC.

The chain carries TRBV20-1 and TRBJ2-7, with 11 bases that match TRBD2. Germline V gene lookup returns CDR1 DFQATT and CDR2 SNEGSKA (reference sequence). This CDR3 spans 14 amino acids. Trimming cost V 6 bases and J 3 bases; bases outside gene matches: 7. As DNA, the CDR3 is TGCAGTGCAACCGGGACTAGCGGATACTACGAGCAGTACTTC. Its protein product is CSATGTSGYYEQYF.

About this clonotype: Mismatch with germline at one junction end may stem from a read error. The gene calls are TRBV9 and TRBJ2-3; D is undetermined. The CDR3 extends over 15 amino acids. Germline V CDR1 and CDR2: SGDLS, YYNGEE. CDR3 nucleotides: TGTGCCAGCAGCGTAGGAGACTTCGGCACCGATACGCAGTATTTT. Its translation: CASSVGDFGTDTQYF.